A selection of T cell receptor beta chains follows, all from one sample in a study of cytomegalovirus exposure and HLA in healthy donors. Produced via immunoSEQ multiplex PCR; TCRdb's table is partial and in-frame only. The repertoire holds around 37,000 clones, with 70% to 85% as singletons. Sequencing used PBMCs. The receptors were sampled from a man under 40 in good health and CMV-seronegative. The CDR3 runs from the conserved cysteine through the conserved F or W. A D gene is named only where the DNA matches it firmly. Not every row has a clone size; where given, it reads once, few, many or a size class.

DNA | CDR3 | J | size | D | V
TGTGCCAGCAGTGAAACAGCCCGCGAGCAGTACTTC | CASSETAREQYF | TRBJ2-7 | NA | NA | TRBV2
TGTGCCAGCAGTGTCGGGACTAGCGGCTACAATGAGCAGTTCTTC | CASSVGTSGYNEQFF | TRBJ2-1 | NA | TRBD2 | TRBV2
TGTGCCAGCTCACCGCCAGCGGGAGGTAGGGAGCAGTACTTC | CASSPPAGGREQYF | TRBJ2-7 | once | TRBD2 | TRBV18
TGTGCCAGCAGTGACGGGACTAGCACAGATACGCAGTATTTT | CASSDGTSTDTQYF | TRBJ2-3 | NA | NA | TRBV6-4
TGTTCCAGCAGCTTAAGGGGAGGAGCGGGAGGGCAAGAGACCCAGTACTTC | CSSSLRGGAGGQETQYF | TRBJ2-5 | once | TRBD2 | TRBV7-3
TGTGCCAGCAGCGTAGGGGACGGGGGGCGTGAGACCCAGTACTTC | CASSVGDGGRETQYF | TRBJ2-5 | NA | NA | TRBV9
TGTGCCAGCAGTGGGAGAAGACAGGGGGCGCCCGAGCAGTACTTC | CASSGRRQGAPEQYF | TRBJ2-7 | NA | TRBD1 | TRBV28
TGTGCCAGCTCACCACCGGGGTCGGGGTTGAATTCACCCCTCCACTTT | CASSPPGSGLNSPLHF | TRBJ1-6 | NA | NA | TRBV18
TGTGCCAGTAGCCGGGGACAGGCCTATAGCAATCAGCCCCAGCATTTT | CASSRGQAYSNQPQHF | TRBJ1-5 | few | TRBD1 | TRBV19
TGTGCCAGCACCATTCCCTATACTAGCGGTGCCAGCAATGAGCAGTTCTTC | CASTIPYTSGASNEQFF | TRBJ2-1 | few | TRBD2 | TRBV7-9
TGTGCCAGCAGGGATAGCGGGAGGATCGGAGAGACCCAGTACTTC | CASRDSGRIGETQYF | TRBJ2-5 | few | TRBD2 | TRBV11-2
TGTGCCAGCAGCCGCATACAGGGGAGCGGGAGTCCCTACGAGCAGTACTTC | CASSRIQGSGSPYEQYF | TRBJ2-7 | NA | NA | TRBV7-9
TGTGCCAGTACCCCCGGGGGGTTCAATCAGCCCCAGCATTTT | CASTPGGFNQPQHF | TRBJ1-5 | NA | NA | TRBV19
TGTGCCATCAGTGATACCGGGACTAGCGGGAGGTTGTATGAGCAGTTCTTC | CAISDTGTSGRLYEQFF | TRBJ2-1 | few | TRBD2 | TRBV10-3
TGTTCCAGCAGCCTATCTGGACAGACCAGGGGGGAGACCCAGTACTTC | CSSSLSGQTRGETQYF | TRBJ2-5 | NA | TRBD1 | TRBV7-3
TGTGCCAGCAGCCCCTGGGTGGGGGCCTCTGGAAACACCATATATTTT | CASSPWVGASGNTIYF | TRBJ1-3 | few | NA | TRBV11-2
TGTGCCAGCTCCCGAGCCGGGGGACAGGGCGGGCAGCCCCAGCATTTT | CASSRAGGQGGQPQHF | TRBJ1-5 | few | TRBD1 | TRBV18
TGTGCCAGCAGCCCCCGACTTGCGGGGCCCTACGAGCAGTACTTC | CASSPRLAGPYEQYF | TRBJ2-7 | NA | NA | TRBV7-9
TGTGCCAGCAACGAAAATGTGAAGAGAGAGACCCAGTACTTC | CASNENVKRETQYF | TRBJ2-5 | NA | NA | TRBV11-1
TGTGCCAGCAGCTGGAGCGAAGGCTACTCCTACGAGCAGTACTTC | CASSWSEGYSYEQYF | TRBJ2-7 | NA | NA | TRBV11-2
TGCAGCGTCGCCGGTCAGGGGGCGCGGAACAATGAGCAGTTCTTC | CSVAGQGARNNEQFF | TRBJ2-1 | few | TRBD1 | TRBV29-1
TGTGCCAGCAGTCCAACTAGCGGGGGGGCGAGCACAGATACGCAGTATTTT | CASSPTSGGASTDTQYF | TRBJ2-3 | NA | TRBD2 | TRBV2
TGTGCCAGTAGTAGTATATATGAGCAGTTCTTC | CASSSIYEQFF | TRBJ2-1 | NA | NA | TRBV19
TGTGCCAGTAGTAAGAGCTCTGGAAACACCATATATTTT | CASSKSSGNTIYF | TRBJ1-3 | NA | NA | TRBV19
TGTGCCAGCAGAGGGACGGCGGGGTATAACTATGGCTACACCTTC | CASRGTAGYNYGYTF | TRBJ1-2 | NA | NA | TRBV28
TGCGCCAGCAGCCTAAGACTAGCGGGTAAAGAAGAGACCCAGTACTTC | CASSLRLAGKEETQYF | TRBJ2-5 | NA | TRBD2 | TRBV4-1
TGTGCCAGCTCACCGGTACCGCAGGGGACCTCCTACGAGCAGTACTTC | CASSPVPQGTSYEQYF | TRBJ2-7 | NA | NA | TRBV18
TGTGCCAGCAGTCCGGGGGGCTCTGGGGCCAACGTCCTGACTTTC | CASSPGGSGANVLTF | TRBJ2-6 | NA | TRBD2 | TRBV28